This T cell receptor (beta chain) was captured in a study of OX40 agonist ivuxolimab in advanced cancers. Study background: The mean age was roughly 60 years, ranging from about 23 to 79, with around four fifths of participants male. Prior anti-PD-1, anti-PD-L1 or anti-CTLA-4 therapy was allowed; approximately 40% had some. Partial response was recorded in three patients: one hepatocellular carcinoma and two cutaneous melanoma cases. Study observations and caveats: Those patients achieving a partial response at 0.1-3.0 mg/kg showed among the lowest clonal expansion.

Generated by immunoSEQ multiplex PCR, the TCRdb table keeps only in-frame clones and is missing some. The sample has some 73,000 clones; 80% to 90% are singletons. As concerns this clone: What it binds is unknown.

The ends were cut back, 4 bases at V and 6 bases at J, with 10 bases in the middle. Germline V lookup: CDR1 SGHTA, CDR2 FQGNSA. The CDR3 totals 12 residues. This rearrangement joins TRBV7-2 to TRBJ2-7; no reliable D call. This sequence was found in an adult with an advanced solid tumor such as melanoma, head and neck, liver or kidney cancer. The specimen comprised CD4+ or CD8+ T cells sorted from blood, sampled in a trial of the OX40 agonist ivuxolimab. The CDR3 DNA is TGTGCCAGCAGCTCCACCCTGACCGAGCAGTACTTC. This gives the protein CASSSTLTEQYF.